This T cell receptor beta chain stems from a study of T-cell memory formation after mild COVID-19. The V end lost 1 base, the J end lost 0 bases, and 16 bases lay between the germline ends. This CDR3 contains 19 residues. Germline loops: CDR1 SGHVS, CDR2 FQNEAQ. TCRdb re-analysed the 5' RACE reads in MiXCR, keeping a single row per CDR3 protein. The sample comprises roughly 610,000 distinct CDR3 sequences, around a sixth of which are singletons, and about 7.5% rests with the top ten. This clonotype has only a few counts. This clonotype was obtained from an adult woman who had mild COVID-19 (a few samples of this study predate the infection). Cell type and time point are not known. This sequence joins TRBV7-8 and TRBJ2-6; tentatively, D is TRBD1 (6 bases). Sequences were obtained from PBMCs or a T cell subset sorted from them (not recorded which). CDR3 residues: CASSLGMRQVLSGANVLTF. CDR3 coding DNA: TGTGCCAGCAGCTTAGGAATGCGACAGGTTCTCTCTGGGGCCAACGTCCTGACTTTC.